One TCR beta chain is described in this entry. Its antigen is not known. A multiplex PCR was run with 60 Vbeta primers and 13 Jbeta primers. Measured with immunoSEQ multiplex PCR; TCRdb has only the in-frame clones, and not every one. The table has 170,000 or so clones, roughly 87% seen once; the top ten hold roughly 1.5%. Trimming left V 4 bases short and J 0 bases short, with 13 bases between. The CDR3 is 16 amino acids. Germline assignment: CDR1 SGHRS and CDR2 YFSETQ. This sample is part of a study of cytomegalovirus exposure and HLA in healthy donors. The study's findings and limits: TCR beta V segments were, for the most part, productive about 87% or about 30% of the time in an earlier analysis.

The chain employs TRBV5-1 and TRBJ1-4, with TRBD1 as a possible D gene (5 bases). This TCR was recovered from a middle-aged man in good health and CMV-seronegative. Sequences were obtained from PBMCs. The CDR3 is CASSPEGGATNEKLFF. The CDR3 nucleotides are TGCGCCAGCAGCCCGGAGGGAGGGGCAACTAATGAAAAACTGTTTTTT.